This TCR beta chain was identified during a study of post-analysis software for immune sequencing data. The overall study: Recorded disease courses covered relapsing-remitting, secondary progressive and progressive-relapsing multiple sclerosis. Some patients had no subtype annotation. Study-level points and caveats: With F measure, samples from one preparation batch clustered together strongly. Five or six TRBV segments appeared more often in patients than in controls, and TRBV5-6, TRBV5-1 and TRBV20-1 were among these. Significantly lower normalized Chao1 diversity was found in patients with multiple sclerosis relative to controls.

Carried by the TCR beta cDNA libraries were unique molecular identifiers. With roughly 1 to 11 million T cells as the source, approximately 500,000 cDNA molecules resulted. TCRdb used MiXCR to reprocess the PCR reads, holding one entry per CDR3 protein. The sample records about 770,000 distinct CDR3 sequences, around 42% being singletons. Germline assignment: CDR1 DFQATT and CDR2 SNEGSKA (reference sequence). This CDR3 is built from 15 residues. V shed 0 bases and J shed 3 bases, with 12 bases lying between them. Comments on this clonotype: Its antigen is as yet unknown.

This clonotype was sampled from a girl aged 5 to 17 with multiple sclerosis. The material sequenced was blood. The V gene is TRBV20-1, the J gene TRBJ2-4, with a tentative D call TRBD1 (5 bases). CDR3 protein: CSARDLGVGKNIQYF. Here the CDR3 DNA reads TGCAGTGCTAGAGATCTAGGGGTGGGCAAAAACATTCAGTACTTC.